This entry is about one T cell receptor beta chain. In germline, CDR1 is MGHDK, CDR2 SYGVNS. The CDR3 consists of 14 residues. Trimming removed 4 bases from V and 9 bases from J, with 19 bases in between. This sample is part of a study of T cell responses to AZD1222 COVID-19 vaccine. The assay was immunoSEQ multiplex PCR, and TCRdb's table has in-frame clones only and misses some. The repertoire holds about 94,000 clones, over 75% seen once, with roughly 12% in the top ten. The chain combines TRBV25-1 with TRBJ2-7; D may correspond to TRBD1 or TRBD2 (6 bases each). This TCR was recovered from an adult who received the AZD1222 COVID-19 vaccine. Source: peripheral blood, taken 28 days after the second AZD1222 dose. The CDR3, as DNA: TGTGCCAGCAGTGGCCATGGGGGGCTGTTAGGGCAGTACTTC. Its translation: CASSGHGGLLGQYF.